This entry describes one TCR beta chain. Its antigen is unidentified. The sample holds other DNA sequences that translate to the same CDR3. Researchers ran the PCR with 60 Vbeta and 13 Jbeta primers. Sequencing used immunoSEQ multiplex PCR; TCRdb keeps in-frame clones, though not all of them. The repertoire includes around 150,000 clones, over 60% of them detected once, and 0.98% sits in the top ten. The sample is drawn from a study of cytomegalovirus exposure and HLA in healthy donors. Study-wide results and caveats: TCR beta V segments were, for the most part, productive about 90% or about 30% of the time in an earlier analysis. Certain sequence variants were highly shared and formed a cluster, and this cluster was likely a sequencing artifact. Presence/absence analyses assumed roughly uniform sequencing depth across donors, which may not hold.

Material for sequencing was PBMCs. This receptor was obtained from a woman between 50 and 59 years old in good health and CMV-seropositive.

In DNA form, the CDR3 reads TGTGCCAGCAGCGAGACAGGGGGCGCATCTGAAGCTTTCTTT. Residues: CASSETGGASEAFF. The rearrangement uses TRBV6-5 and TRBJ1-1; 10 nucleotides agree with TRBD1. The CDR3 spans 14 residues. The germline V gene has CDR1 MNHEY and CDR2 SVGAGI. Trimming cost V 6 bases and J 6 bases; bases outside gene matches: 7.